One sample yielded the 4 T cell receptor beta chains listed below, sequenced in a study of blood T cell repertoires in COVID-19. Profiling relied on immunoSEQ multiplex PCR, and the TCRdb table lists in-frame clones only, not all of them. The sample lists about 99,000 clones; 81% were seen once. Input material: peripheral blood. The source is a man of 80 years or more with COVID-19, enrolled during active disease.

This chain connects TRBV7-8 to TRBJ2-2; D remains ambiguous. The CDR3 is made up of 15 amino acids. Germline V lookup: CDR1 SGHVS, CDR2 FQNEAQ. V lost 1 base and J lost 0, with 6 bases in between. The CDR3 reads CASSLVRANTGELFF. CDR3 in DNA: TGTGCCAGCAGCTTAGTCCGCGCGAACACCGGGGAGCTGTTTTTT.

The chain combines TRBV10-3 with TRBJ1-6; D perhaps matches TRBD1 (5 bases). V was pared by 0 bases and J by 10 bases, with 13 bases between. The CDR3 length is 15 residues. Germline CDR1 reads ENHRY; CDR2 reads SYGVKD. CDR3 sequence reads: CAISESGRVGSPLHF. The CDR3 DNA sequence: TGTGCCATCAGTGAGTCCGGCAGGGTAGGATCACCCCTCCACTTT.

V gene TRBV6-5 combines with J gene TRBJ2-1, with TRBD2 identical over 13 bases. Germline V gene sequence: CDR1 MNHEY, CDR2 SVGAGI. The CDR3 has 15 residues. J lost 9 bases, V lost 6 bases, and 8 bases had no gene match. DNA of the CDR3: TGTGCCAGCAGGGTGACTAGCGGGAGGACGTCTGAGCAGTTCTTC. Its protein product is CASRVTSGRTSEQFF.

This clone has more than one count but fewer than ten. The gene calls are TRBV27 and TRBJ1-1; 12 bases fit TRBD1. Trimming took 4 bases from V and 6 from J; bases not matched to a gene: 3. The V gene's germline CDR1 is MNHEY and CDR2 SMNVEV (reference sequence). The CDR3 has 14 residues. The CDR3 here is CASSSWDRGPEAFF. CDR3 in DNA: TGTGCCAGCAGTTCTTGGGACAGGGGGCCTGAAGCTTTCTTT.